These 22 T cell receptor beta chains share one sample of origin, sequenced in a study of T-cell reconstitution after alpha-beta-depleted transplantation in children. The TCRbeta library was prepared with unique molecular identifiers. TCRdb reprocessed the PCR reads via MiXCR and lists one record per CDR3 protein. The profile shows about 580,000 distinct CDR3 sequences, 20% to 25% of them singletons. Material: PBMCs, mostly from graft donor cells, obtained 360 days after TCRalphabeta/CD19-depleted stem cell transplant. These receptor sequences come from a boy younger than two who had a stem cell transplant for acute myeloid leukemia, so the T cells may come from the graft donor.

This clonotype was counted at least ten times. The gene calls are TRBV20-1 and TRBJ2-7, with D perhaps being TRBD1 or TRBD2 (5 bases each). Germline CDR1 reads DFQATT; CDR2 reads SNEGSKA (reference sequence). Trimming pared 1 base from V and 6 bases from J, leaving 10 bases between. The CDR3 is 12 amino acids. CDR3 coding DNA: TGCAGTGCTAGAGCCGAGGGGCGCGAGCAGTACGTC. The encoded protein is CSARAEGREQYV.

This clonotype was observed many times. The chain joins TRBV7-9 to TRBJ2-5; the match to TRBD1 covers 8 bases. The ends lost 5 bases at V and 1 base at J; junction bases unmatched: 9. Germline V gene lookup returns CDR1 SEHNR and CDR2 FQNEAQ (reference sequence). The CDR3 is 16 residues long. CDR3 bases: TGTGCCAGCAGCACATCCGGGACAGGCCTCCAAGAGACCCAGTACTTC. Protein: CASSTSGTGLQETQYF.

To note about this clonotype: At one of its ends the junction is not consistent with the germline gene, which may arise from a read error. The chain couples TRBV20-1 to TRBJ2-1, with 15 positions matching TRBD2. The CDR3 extends over 17 amino acids. The germline V gene encodes CDR1 DFQATT and CDR2 SNEGSKA (reference sequence). The CDR3: CCATGLAGGTPYNEQFF. As DNA, the CDR3 is TGCTGTGCTACGGGACTAGCGGGGGGTACTCCCTACAATGAGCAGTTCTTC.

This sequence joins TRBV6-1 and TRBJ2-5; 11 positions match TRBD2. CDR3 size: 14 residues. The V segment lost 6 bases and the J segment 6 bases; nucleotides outside the gene matches: 6. Per the germline V gene, CDR1 is MNHNS and CDR2 is SASEGT. The CDR3: CASRRLAGLKTQYF. The DNA of the CDR3 is TGTGCCAGCAGGCGACTAGCGGGGTTGAAGACCCAGTACTTC.

This chain joins TRBV12-3 or TRBV12-4 and TRBJ2-1; D not resolved. The CDR3 totals 12 residues. Trimming left V 8 bases short and J 8 bases short, with 13 bases between. CDR3 loop: CASSSNGDEQFF. The CDR3 DNA sequence: TGTGCCAGCTCCTCCAACGGCGATGAGCAGTTCTTC.

The rearrangement joins TRBV28 to TRBJ1-1; no clear D gene. The germline CDR1 and CDR2 sequences are MDHEN and SYDVKM. The V and J ends lost 6 bases and 8 bases respectively, with 16 bases between them. CDR3 size: 13 residues. The CDR3 DNA is TGTGCCAGCAGAACCGCCCTCCGTAGAGAAGCTTTCTTT. Protein sequence: CASRTALRREAFF.

This clonotype came up a few times. The chain links TRBV15 to TRBJ1-5; 9 nucleotides match TRBD1. The CDR3 totals 16 residues. The germline V gene encodes CDR1 LNHNV and CDR2 YYDKDF (reference sequence). Unmatched junction bases numbered 9, after V lost 3 bases and J lost 6 bases. The CDR3 nucleotides read TGTGCCACCAGCAGTCCTCGAACAGGGGGCAGTCAGCCCCAGCATTTT. Protein product: CATSSPRTGGSQPQHF.

This clonotype occurred many times. The genes are TRBV6-2 or TRBV6-3 and TRBJ1-1; D unclear. The V gene's germline CDR1 is MNHEY and CDR2 SVGEGT. Between the trimmed V and J ends, which lost 2 bases and 3 bases, there was a span of 13 bases. This CDR3 contains 15 residues. The CDR3 region is CASSYGSWGYTEAFF. DNA for the CDR3: TGTGCCAGCAGTTACGGGTCCTGGGGATACACTGAAGCTTTCTTT.

This chain connects TRBV12-3 or TRBV12-4 to TRBJ2-2; D gene unclear. This CDR3 has 12 residues. Trimming stripped 3 bases from V and 5 bases from J, with 4 bases between. The CDR3: CASSLWTGELFF. The CDR3 DNA reads as TGTGCCAGCAGTTTGTGGACCGGGGAGCTGTTTTTT.

With respect to this clonotype: This may be a read error, as it is one base from a much larger clone. CDR3 in DNA: TGTGCCAGCAGCCAAGAGACATCGGGGTGGACCTACAATGAGCAGTACTTC. Translated, it gives CASSQETSGWTYNEQYF. The chain recombines TRBV3-1 with TRBJ2-5, with D perhaps TRBD2 (5 bases). Trimming pared 0 bases from V and 11 bases from J, leaving 25 bases between. This CDR3 has 17 amino acids. CDR1 and CDR2 from the germline V gene are LGHDT and YNNKEL (reference sequence).

In this sample, this clonotype turned up once. This rearrangement joins TRBV6-5 to TRBJ1-1; 8 bases line up with TRBD1. J lost 11 bases, V lost 6 bases, and 5 bases had no gene match. The CDR3 totals 11 residues. Looked up from germline, CDR1 is MNHEY and CDR2 is SVGAGI. The CDR3 DNA reads as TGTGCCAGCAGCTCAGGGGGCCAGGCTTTCTTT. Translation gives CASSSGGQAFF.

Note on this clonotype: The germline gene is not matched at one end of the junction; a read error may be the cause. This chain links TRBV6-2 or TRBV6-3 with TRBJ1-4; D is perhaps TRBD1 (5 bases). Germline V gene lookup returns CDR1 MNHEY and CDR2 SVGEGT. The CDR3 extends over 16 amino acids. CDR3 nucleotides: TGTGCCACCTCAGGGTTCGTTCCTGCAACTAATGAAAAACTGCTTTTT. This sequence encodes CATSGFVPATNEKLLF.

This clonotype showed up just a few times. V is TRBV12-3 or TRBV12-4 and J is TRBJ1-3; D not certain. The CDR3 is made up of 15 amino acids. V lost 1 base and J 5 bases, leaving 12 bases between the germline ends. CDR3 DNA sequence: TGTGCCAGCAGTTTAGAACAGAAACCGCGAAACACCATATATTTT. Its protein product is CASSLEQKPRNTIYF.

This clonotype was observed many times. This rearrangement joins TRBV5-1 to TRBJ2-3; either TRBD1 or TRBD2 may fit D (6 bases each). Germline V gene lookup returns CDR1 SGHRS and CDR2 YFSETQ. This CDR3 is built from 13 residues. The V end was cut by 2 bases, the J end by 4 bases, with 8 bases between. The CDR3 region has the DNA TGCGCCAGCAGCTTCGGGGGCGCAGATACGCAGTATTTT. Its protein is CASSFGGADTQYF.

The V call is TRBV4-1, the J call TRBJ2-1; TRBD2 is a possible D gene (6 bases). V was cut by 0 bases and J by 5 bases, with 26 bases left in between. The CDR3 sequence is 20 residues long. Germline CDR1 reads MGHRA; CDR2 reads YSYEKL. The CDR3 reads CASSQEATLRLVGENNEQFF. The CDR3 DNA is TGCGCCAGCAGCCAAGAAGCCACCCTCCGACTAGTTGGAGAGAACAATGAGCAGTTCTTC.

Many counts were recorded for this clonotype. J is TRBJ2-7 and V is TRBV10-3; a possible D gene is TRBD1 (5 bases). Germline V gives CDR1 ENHRY, CDR2 SYGVKD. With 4 bases removed from V and 3 bases from J, the gap between germline ends came to 16 bases. The CDR3 covers 15 residues. In nucleotides, the CDR3 is TGTGCCATCAGTGGACGACTGACGGACAACTACGAGCAGTACTTC. Its protein is CAISGRLTDNYEQYF.

The chain links TRBV10-3 to TRBJ2-7; 7 positions agree with TRBD1. The J segment lost 7 bases and the V segment lost 6 bases, leaving 3 bases of the junction unmatched. Germline V gene data show CDR1 as ENHRY and CDR2 as SYGVKD. The CDR3 contains 11 residues. The CDR3 DNA reads TGTGCCATCAGGCAGGGGGAAGAGCAGTACTTC. Translation gives CAIRQGEEQYF.

For the CDR3, the DNA is TGTGCCAGCAGCGTAGTTGACAGTGCCTACGAGCAGTACTTC. Amino acids: CASSVVDSAYEQYF. This chain uses TRBV9 with TRBJ2-7, with D possibly matching TRBD1 (5 bases). V was pared by 0 bases and J by 2 bases, with 9 bases between. CDR1 SGDLS and CDR2 YYNGEE come from the germline V gene. The CDR3 totals 14 residues.

This clonotype appeared a few times. This sequence joins TRBV15 and TRBJ1-2; no clear D. This CDR3 is 11 amino acids long. V was cut by 4 bases and J by 8 bases, with 8 bases left in between. The germline gives CDR1 LNHNV, CDR2 YYDKDF (reference sequence). CDR3 coding DNA: TGTGCCACCAGCACCCCCGGGGGCTACACCTTC. This codes for CATSTPGGYTF.

The chain joins TRBV10-3 to TRBJ1-1, with D possibly being TRBD1 (6 bases). Germline values: CDR1 ENHRY, CDR2 SYGVKD. V shed 8 bases and J shed 2 bases, with 15 bases lying between them. CDR3 length: 14 residues. The CDR3 protein is CAIGAGAINTEAFF. In nucleotides, the CDR3 is TGTGCCATCGGGGCGGGGGCCATTAACACTGAAGCTTTCTTT.

There are a few counts of this clonotype. The chain is built from TRBV20-1 and TRBJ2-6, with a tentative D call TRBD2 (6 bases). The CDR3 has 16 residues. Trimming removed 3 bases from V and 2 bases from J, with 14 bases in between. The germline V gene encodes CDR1 DFQATT and CDR2 SNEGSKA (reference sequence). The CDR3 protein is CSASTGAHPGANVLTF. Here the CDR3 DNA reads TGCAGTGCTAGTACGGGAGCGCATCCTGGGGCCAACGTCCTGACTTTC.

This clonotype was observed at least ten times. The chain couples TRBV29-1 to TRBJ2-3; D may be TRBD1 (5 bases). Germline loops: CDR1 SQVTM, CDR2 ANQGSEA. CDR3 length equals 17 residues. The V and J ends lost 1 base and 0 bases respectively, with 17 bases between them. The CDR3 nucleotides are TGCAGCGTTGAAGGAGCAGGGCCTCTGATAAGCACAGATACGCAGTATTTT. Translation gives CSVEGAGPLISTDTQYF.